These 9 T cell receptor beta chains originate from one sample sequenced in a study of shared clonotypes between healthy human individuals (TCRdb year 2020). Receptors were amplified or captured by the immunoSEQ multiplex PCR assay. TCRdb re-hosts the immuneACCESS table, in-frame sequences only. Its copies lack some clones; in the studies checked, an unresolved V gene accounts for under half of them, and the cause for the rest is not known. The sample table holds a few hundred thousand clones, of which less than 80% were seen once. In total, the top ten clones hold approximately 12% of the sample. The sequenced sample was PBMCs. Receptors were obtained from a woman in her thirties or forties in good health. Some clones in this sample may be carry-over from other donors' samples.

About this clone: Different DNA sequences within this sample yield the same CDR3. The chain joins TRBV20-1 to TRBJ2-1, with no clear D. V was trimmed by 6 bases and J by 4 bases, leaving 4 bases between them. The CDR3 length is 10 residues. Germline CDR1 is DFQATT and CDR2 is SNEGSKA (reference sequence). This chain's CDR3 is CSALYNEQFF. CDR3 sequence (DNA): TGCAGTGCCCTGTACAATGAGCAGTTCTTC.

The table lists this clone with many counts. The chain recombines TRBV6-1 with TRBJ1-5; unclear D gene. Looked up from germline, CDR1 is MNHNS and CDR2 is SASEGT. Trimming took 6 bases from V and 1 from J, leaving 10 bases between them. The CDR3 is made up of 14 amino acids. CDR3 amino acids: CASSPDASNQPQHF. DNA for the CDR3: TGTGCCAGCAGCCCGGACGCCAGCAATCAGCCCCAGCATTTT.

Comments on this clone: The CDR3 does not end in the conserved phenylalanine or tryptophan, so this is likely a read error. The rearrangement uses TRBV7-2 and TRBJ1-2, with TRBD1 matching 12 bases. Germline CDR1 reads SGHTA; CDR2 reads FQGNSA. This CDR3 comprises 17 residues. J was trimmed by 7 bases and V by 2 bases; bases with no gene match: 11. This chain's CDR3 is CASSLWGQGASTGGYTL. The CDR3 nucleotides are TGTGCCAGCAGCTTATGGGGACAGGGGGCGAGTACGGGTGGCTACACCTTA.

V gene TRBV11-2 combines with J gene TRBJ2-1, with D hard to call. The length of the CDR3 is 14 residues. Per germline, CDR1 SGHAT and CDR2 FQNNGV. Deletions cut 1 base from V and 2 bases from J, with 6 bases between. The CDR3 coding sequence is TGTGCCAGCAGCTTAGCCAGGACCTACAATGAGCAGTTCTTC. Protein: CASSLARTYNEQFF.

Ten or more counts support this clone. Other nucleotide sequences from this sample produce the same CDR3. In DNA, the CDR3 is TGTGCCAGTGCCGCTCGGGGAGGGTTCGGAAAACTGTTTTTT. This gives the protein CASAARGGFGKLFF. The V call is TRBV19, the J call TRBJ1-4, with no clear D. CDR1 is LNHDA, CDR2 SQIVND, per germline (reference sequence). The V end lost 8 bases, the J end lost 10 bases, and 20 bases lay between the germline ends. The CDR3 is 14 residues long.

The chain carries TRBV29-1 and TRBJ2-2; the match to TRBD1 covers 7 bases. Trimming at V came to 6 bases and at J to 0 bases, leaving 7 bases not matched to a gene. The length of the CDR3 is 15 residues. Per the germline V gene, CDR1 is SQVTM and CDR2 is ANQGSEA. CDR3: CSVSPGTANTGELFF. CDR3 coding DNA: TGCAGCGTGAGTCCCGGGACAGCGAACACCGGGGAGCTGTTTTTT.

This chain links TRBV27 with TRBJ1-5, with D uncertain. The CDR3 spans 13 residues. Deletions cut 6 bases from V and 10 bases from J, with 16 bases between. Germline CDR1 is MNHEY and CDR2 is SMNVEV (reference sequence). The CDR3 sequence is CASRPTGTGPQHF. The DNA of the CDR3 is TGTGCCAGCAGGCCCACCGGAACGGGTCCCCAGCATTTT.

The chain has TRBV5-1 and TRBJ1-2; 8 bases line up with TRBD1. The V gene end was trimmed by 0 bases and the J gene end by 9 bases; junction bases not matched to a gene: 7. Germline values: CDR1 SGHRS, CDR2 YFSETQ. The length of the CDR3 is 14 residues. This CDR3 reads CASSLGQGFMSYTF. CDR3 DNA: TGCGCCAGCAGCTTGGGACAGGGGTTTATGAGCTACACCTTC.

V is TRBV7-8 and J is TRBJ2-5, with 12 bases lining up with TRBD2. Unmatched junction bases numbered 5, after V lost 1 base and J lost 5 bases. The CDR3 consists of 16 residues. CDR1 and CDR2 (germline): SGHVS, FQNEAQ. The CDR3 here is CASSLGASGRGETQYF. The CDR3 DNA reads as TGTGCCAGCAGCTTAGGGGCTAGCGGGAGGGGGGAGACCCAGTACTTC. Full variable domain (remainder filled in from reference TRBV7-8 and TRBJ2-5): GAGVSQSPRYKVAKRGQDVALRCDPISGHVSLFWYQQALGQGPEFLTYFQNEAQLDKSGLPSDRFFAERPEGSVSTLKIQRTQQEDSAVYLCASSLGASGRGETQYFGPGTRLLVL.